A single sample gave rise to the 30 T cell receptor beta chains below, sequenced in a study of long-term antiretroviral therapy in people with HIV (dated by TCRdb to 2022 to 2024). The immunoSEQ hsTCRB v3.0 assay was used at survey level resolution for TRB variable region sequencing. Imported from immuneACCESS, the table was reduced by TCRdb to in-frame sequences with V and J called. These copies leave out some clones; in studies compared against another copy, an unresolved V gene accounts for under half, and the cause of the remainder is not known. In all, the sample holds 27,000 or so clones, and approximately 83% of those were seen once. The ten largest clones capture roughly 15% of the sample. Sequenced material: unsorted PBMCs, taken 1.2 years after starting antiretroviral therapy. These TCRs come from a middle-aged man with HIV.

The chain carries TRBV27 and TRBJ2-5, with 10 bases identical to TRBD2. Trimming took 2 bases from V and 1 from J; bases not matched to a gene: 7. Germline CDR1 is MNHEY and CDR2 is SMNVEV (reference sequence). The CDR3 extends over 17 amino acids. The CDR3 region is CASSLTRSGRVQETQYF. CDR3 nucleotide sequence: TGTGCCAGCAGTTTAACCCGGAGCGGGAGGGTCCAAGAGACCCAGTACTTC.

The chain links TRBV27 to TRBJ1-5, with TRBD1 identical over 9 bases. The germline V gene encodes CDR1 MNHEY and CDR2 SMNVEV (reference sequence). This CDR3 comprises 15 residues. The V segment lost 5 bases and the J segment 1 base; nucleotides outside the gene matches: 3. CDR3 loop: CASSPGQGSNQPQHF. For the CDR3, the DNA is TGTGCCAGCAGTCCCGGACAGGGGAGCAATCAGCCCCAGCATTTT.

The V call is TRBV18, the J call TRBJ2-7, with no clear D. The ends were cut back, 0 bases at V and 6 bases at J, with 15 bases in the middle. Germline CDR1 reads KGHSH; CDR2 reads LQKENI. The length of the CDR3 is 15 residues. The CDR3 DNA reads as TGTGCCAGCTCACCACCAGGAGTTTCCCCTCCCGAGCAGTACTTC. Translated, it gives CASSPPGVSPPEQYF.

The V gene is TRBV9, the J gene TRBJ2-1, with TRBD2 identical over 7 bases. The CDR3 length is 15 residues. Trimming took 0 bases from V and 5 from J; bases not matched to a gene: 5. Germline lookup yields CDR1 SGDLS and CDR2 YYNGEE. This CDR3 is CASSVGGTTDNEQFF. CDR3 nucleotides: TGTGCCAGCAGCGTAGGGGGGACTACGGACAATGAGCAGTTCTTC.

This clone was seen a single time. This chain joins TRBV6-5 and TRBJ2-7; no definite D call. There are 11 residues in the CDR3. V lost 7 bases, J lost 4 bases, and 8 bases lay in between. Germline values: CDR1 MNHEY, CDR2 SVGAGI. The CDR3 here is CASKNSYEQYF. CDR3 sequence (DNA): TGTGCCAGCAAGAACTCTTACGAGCAGTACTTC.

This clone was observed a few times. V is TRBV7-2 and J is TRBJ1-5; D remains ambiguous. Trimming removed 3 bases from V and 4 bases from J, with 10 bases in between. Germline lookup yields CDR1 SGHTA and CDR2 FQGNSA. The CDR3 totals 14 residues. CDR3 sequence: CASSFWSRNQPQHF. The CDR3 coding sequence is TGTGCCAGCAGCTTTTGGTCGCGAAATCAGCCCCAGCATTTT.

CDR3 loop: CASSADSSNQPQHF. CDR3 nucleotides: TGTGCCAGCAGTGCCGACAGTAGCAATCAGCCCCAGCATTTT. V is TRBV6-6 and J is TRBJ1-5, with a possible D match to TRBD1 (5 bases). There are 14 residues in the CDR3. V lost 5 bases and J lost 0, with 8 bases in between. The V gene's germline CDR1 is MNHNY and CDR2 SVGAGI (reference sequence).

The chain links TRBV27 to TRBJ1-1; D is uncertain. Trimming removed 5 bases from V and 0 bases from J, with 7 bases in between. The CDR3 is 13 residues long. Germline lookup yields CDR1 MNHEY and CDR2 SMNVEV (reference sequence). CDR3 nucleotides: TGTGCCAGCAGTATCCAAGTGAACACTGAAGCTTTCTTT. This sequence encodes CASSIQVNTEAFF.

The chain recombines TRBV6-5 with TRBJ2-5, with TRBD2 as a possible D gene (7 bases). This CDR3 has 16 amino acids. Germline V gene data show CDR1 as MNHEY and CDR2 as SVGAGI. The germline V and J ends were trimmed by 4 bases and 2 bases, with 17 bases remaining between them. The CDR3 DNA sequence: TGTGCCAGCAGTTGGGGAGGGGGGGGGTTTCAAGAGACCCAGTACTTC. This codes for CASSWGGGGFQETQYF.

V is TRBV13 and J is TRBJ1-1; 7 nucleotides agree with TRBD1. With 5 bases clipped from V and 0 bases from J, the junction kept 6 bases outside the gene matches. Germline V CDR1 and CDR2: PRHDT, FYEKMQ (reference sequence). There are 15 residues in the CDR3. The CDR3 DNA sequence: TGTGCCAGCAGCGGAACAGGGGTAGTGAACACTGAAGCTTTCTTT. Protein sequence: CASSGTGVVNTEAFF.

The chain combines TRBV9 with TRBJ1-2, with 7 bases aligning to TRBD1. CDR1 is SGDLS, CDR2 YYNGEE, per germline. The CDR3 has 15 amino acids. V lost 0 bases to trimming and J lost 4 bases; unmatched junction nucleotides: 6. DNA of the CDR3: TGTGCCAGCAGCGTAGGGGGACAGTCCCCCTATGGCTACACCTTC. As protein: CASSVGGQSPYGYTF.

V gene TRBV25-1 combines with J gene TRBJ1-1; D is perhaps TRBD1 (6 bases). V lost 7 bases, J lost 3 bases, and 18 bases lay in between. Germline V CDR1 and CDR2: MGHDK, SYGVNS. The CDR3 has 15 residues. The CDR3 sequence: CASTAGGAGYTEAFF. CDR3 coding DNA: TGTGCCAGCACCGCCGGGGGGGCAGGGTACACTGAAGCTTTCTTT. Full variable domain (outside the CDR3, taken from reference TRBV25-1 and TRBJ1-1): EADIYQTPRYLVIGTGKKITLECSQTMGHDKMYWYQQDPGMELHLIHYSYGVNSTEKGDLSSESTVSRIRTEHFPLTLESARPSHTSQYLCASTAGGAGYTEAFFGQGTRLTVV.

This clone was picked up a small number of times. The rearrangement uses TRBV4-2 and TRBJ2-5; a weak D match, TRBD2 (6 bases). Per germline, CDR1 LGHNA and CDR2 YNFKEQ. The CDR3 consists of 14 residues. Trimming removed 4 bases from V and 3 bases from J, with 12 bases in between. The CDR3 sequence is CASSLLTGEETQYF. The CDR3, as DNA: TGTGCCAGCAGCCTCCTGACGGGAGAAGAGACCCAGTACTTC.

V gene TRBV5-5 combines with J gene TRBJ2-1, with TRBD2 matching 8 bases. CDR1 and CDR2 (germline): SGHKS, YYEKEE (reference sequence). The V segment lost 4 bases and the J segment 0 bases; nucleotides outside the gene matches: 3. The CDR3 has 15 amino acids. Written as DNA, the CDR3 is TGTGCCAGCAGCCTGAGCGGGGGCTCCTACAATGAGCAGTTCTTC. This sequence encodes CASSLSGGSYNEQFF.

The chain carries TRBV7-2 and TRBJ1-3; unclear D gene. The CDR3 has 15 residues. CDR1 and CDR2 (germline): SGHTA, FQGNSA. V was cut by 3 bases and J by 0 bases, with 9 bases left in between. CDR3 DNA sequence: TGTGCCAGCAGCTTCTTAGGTTACTCTGGAAACACCATATATTTT. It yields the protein CASSFLGYSGNTIYF.

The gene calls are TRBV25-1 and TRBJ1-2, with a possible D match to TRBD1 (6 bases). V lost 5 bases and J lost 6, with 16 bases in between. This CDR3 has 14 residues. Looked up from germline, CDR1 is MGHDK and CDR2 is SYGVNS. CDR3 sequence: CASSQKGTPNGYTF. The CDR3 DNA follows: TGTGCCAGCAGTCAAAAAGGGACACCTAATGGCTACACCTTC.

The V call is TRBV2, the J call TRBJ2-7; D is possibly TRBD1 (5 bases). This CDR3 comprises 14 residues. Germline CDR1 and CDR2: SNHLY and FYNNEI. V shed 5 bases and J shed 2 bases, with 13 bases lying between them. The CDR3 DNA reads TGTGCCAGCAGTCCCAGACAGATTACCTACGAGCAGTACTTC. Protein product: CASSPRQITYEQYF. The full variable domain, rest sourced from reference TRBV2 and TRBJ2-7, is EPEVTQTPSHQVTQMGQEVILRCVPISNHLYFYWYRQILGQKVEFLVSFYNNEISEKSEIFDDQFSVERPDGSNFTLKIRSTKLEDSAMYFCASSPRQITYEQYFGPGTRLTVT.

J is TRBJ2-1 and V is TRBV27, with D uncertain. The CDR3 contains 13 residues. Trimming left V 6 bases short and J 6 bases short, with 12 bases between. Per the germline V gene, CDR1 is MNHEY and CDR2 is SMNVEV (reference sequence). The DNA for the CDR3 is TGTGCCAGCAGGGGTTGGGATGGCAATGAGCAGTTCTTC. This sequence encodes CASRGWDGNEQFF.

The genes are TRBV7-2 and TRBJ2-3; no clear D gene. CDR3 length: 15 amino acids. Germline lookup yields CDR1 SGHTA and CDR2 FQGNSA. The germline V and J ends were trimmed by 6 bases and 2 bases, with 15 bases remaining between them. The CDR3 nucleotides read TGTGCCAGCAGTAACCTGGGTTTCCACACAGATACGCAGTATTTT. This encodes CASSNLGFHTDTQYF.

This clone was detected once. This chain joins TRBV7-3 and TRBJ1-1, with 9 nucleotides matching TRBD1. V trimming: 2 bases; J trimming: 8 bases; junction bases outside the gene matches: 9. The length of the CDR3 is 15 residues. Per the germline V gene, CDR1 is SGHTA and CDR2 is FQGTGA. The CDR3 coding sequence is TGTGCCAGCAGCTTATCTCGTGATGGGACAGGGGAAGCTTTCTTT. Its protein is CASSLSRDGTGEAFF.

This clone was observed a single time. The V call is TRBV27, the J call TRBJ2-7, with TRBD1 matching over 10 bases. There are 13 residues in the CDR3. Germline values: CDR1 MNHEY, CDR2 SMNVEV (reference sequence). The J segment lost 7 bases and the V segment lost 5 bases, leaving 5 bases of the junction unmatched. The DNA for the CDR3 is TGTGCCAGCAGTCCCGGGACAGGGGTTGAGCAGTACTTC. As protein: CASSPGTGVEQYF.

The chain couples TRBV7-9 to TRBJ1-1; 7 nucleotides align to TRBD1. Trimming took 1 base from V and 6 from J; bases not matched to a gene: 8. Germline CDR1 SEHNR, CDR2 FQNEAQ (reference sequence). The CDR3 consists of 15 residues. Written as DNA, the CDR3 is TGTGCCAGCAGCTTAGATATCAGGGGGGGAGCTGAAGCTTTCTTT. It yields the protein CASSLDIRGGAEAFF.

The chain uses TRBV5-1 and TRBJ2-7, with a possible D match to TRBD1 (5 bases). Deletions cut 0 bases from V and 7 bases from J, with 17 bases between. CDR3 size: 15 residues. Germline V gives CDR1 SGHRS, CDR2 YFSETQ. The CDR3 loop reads CASSLGNGAYREQYF. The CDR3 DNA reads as TGCGCCAGCAGCTTGGGAAATGGGGCCTATCGGGAGCAGTACTTC.

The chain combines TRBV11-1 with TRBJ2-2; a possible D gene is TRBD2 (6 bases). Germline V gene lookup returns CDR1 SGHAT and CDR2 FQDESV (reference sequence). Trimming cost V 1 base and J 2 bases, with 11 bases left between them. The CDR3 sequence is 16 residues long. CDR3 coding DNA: TGTGCCAGCAGCTTAGGCGGGGCCGTTAACACCGGGGAGCTGTTTTTT. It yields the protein CASSLGGAVNTGELFF.

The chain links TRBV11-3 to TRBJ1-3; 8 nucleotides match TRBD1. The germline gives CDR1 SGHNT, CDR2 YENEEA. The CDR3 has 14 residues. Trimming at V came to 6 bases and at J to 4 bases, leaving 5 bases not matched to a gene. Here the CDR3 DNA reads TGTGCCAGCAGTGACAGGGGTGACGGAAACACCATATATTTT. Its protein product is CASSDRGDGNTIYF. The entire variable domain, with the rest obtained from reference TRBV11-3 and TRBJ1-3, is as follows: EAGVVQSPRYKIIEKKQPVAFWCNPISGHNTLYWYLQNLGQGPELLIRYENEEAVDDSQLPKDRFSAERLKGVDSTLKIQPAELGDSAVYLCASSDRGDGNTIYFGEGSWLTVV.

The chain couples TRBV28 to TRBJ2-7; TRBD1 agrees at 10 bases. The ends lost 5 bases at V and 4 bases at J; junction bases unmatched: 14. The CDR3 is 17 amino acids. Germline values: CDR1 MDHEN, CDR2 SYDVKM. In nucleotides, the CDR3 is TGTGCCAGCAGTCCGACCGACAGGGGGCAGGGTCGGTACGAGCAGTACTTC. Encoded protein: CASSPTDRGQGRYEQYF.

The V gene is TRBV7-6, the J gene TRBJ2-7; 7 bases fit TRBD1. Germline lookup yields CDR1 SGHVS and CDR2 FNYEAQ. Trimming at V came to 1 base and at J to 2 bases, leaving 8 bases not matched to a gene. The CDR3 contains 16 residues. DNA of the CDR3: TGTGCCAGCAGCTTAGTTAACACAGGGGTCGCCTACGAGCAGTACTTC. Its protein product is CASSLVNTGVAYEQYF.

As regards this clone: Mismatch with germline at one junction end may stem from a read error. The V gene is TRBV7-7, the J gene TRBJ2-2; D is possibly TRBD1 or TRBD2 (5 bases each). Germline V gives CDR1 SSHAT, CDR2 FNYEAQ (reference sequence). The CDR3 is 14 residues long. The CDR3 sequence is CASSPGTHTGELFF. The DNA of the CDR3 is TGTGCTAGCAGTCCCGGGACCCACACCGGGGAGCTGTTTTTT.

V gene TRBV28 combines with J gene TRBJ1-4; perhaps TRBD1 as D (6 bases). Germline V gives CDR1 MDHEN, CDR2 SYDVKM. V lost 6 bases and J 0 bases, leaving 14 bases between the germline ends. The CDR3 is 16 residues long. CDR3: CASSHGQIATNEKLFF. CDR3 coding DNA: TGTGCCAGCAGCCACGGACAGATCGCAACTAATGAAAAACTGTTTTTT.

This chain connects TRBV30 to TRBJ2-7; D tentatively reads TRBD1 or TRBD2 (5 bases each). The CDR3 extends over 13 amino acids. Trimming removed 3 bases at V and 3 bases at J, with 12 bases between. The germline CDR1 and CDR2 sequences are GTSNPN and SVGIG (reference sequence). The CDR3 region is CAWRGPGLYEQYF. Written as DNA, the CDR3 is TGTGCCTGGAGGGGACCGGGTCTCTACGAGCAGTACTTC.